These T cell receptor beta chains were read from a single sample in a study of T cell responses to AZD1222 COVID-19 vaccine. The repertoire was sequenced with immunoSEQ multiplex PCR; TCRdb's copy has only in-frame clones and lacks some. The sample lists 95,000 to 150,000 clones, approximately 86% occurring once. The sample in question was peripheral blood, obtained 28 days after the second AZD1222 dose. These receptors came from an adult who received the AZD1222 COVID-19 vaccine. Each CDR3 is given with its conserved first and last residue. Fields, in order: J gene, D gene, CDR3 length, clone size, V gene, CDR3 protein, CDR3 DNA. The D gene is left open where the match is weak. Not all rows give a size; the values are once, few, many and, for expanded clones, a class.

TRBJ2-7 | NA | 14 | once | TRBV18 | CASSPPLSVYELYF | TGTGCCAGCTCACCACCACTCAGCGTCTACGAGCTGTACTTC
TRBJ2-1 | NA | 17 | NA | TRBV5-6 | CASSDTGVARDYNEQFF | TGTGCCAGCAGCGATACAGGGGTGGCGCGGGACTACAATGAGCAGTTCTTC
TRBJ2-7 | TRBD1 | 13 | NA | TRBV6-1 | CASSKETGIEQYF | TGTGCCAGCAGTAAGGAGACAGGGATAGAGCAGTACTTC
TRBJ1-5 | NA | 19 | NA | TRBV6-2/TRBV6-3 | CASSFLSRPLGAGNQPQHF | TGTGCCAGCAGTTTCCTCAGTCGTCCGTTGGGTGCGGGCAATCAGCCCCAGCATTTT
TRBJ1-3 | TRBD1 | 14 | NA | TRBV7-9 | CASSQTGAGNTIYF | TGTGCCAGCAGCCAAACAGGGGCTGGAAACACCATATATTTT
TRBJ2-7 | NA | 12 | NA | TRBV7-9 | CASSSTGYEQYF | TGTGCCAGCAGCTCGACCGGCTACGAGCAGTACTTC
TRBJ2-3 | NA | 18 | NA | TRBV9 | CASSVDTPAPGRTDTQYF | TGTGCCAGCAGCGTAGATACCCCGGCGCCAGGGAGGACAGATACGCAGTATTTT
TRBJ1-2 | NA | 16 | NA | TRBV11-2 | CASSLDRTGSNYGYTF | TGTGCCAGCAGCTTAGATCGTACAGGCTCTAACTATGGCTACACCTTC
TRBJ1-2 | TRBD1 | 15 | NA | TRBV11-2 | CASSLAGGGLLGYTF | TGTGCCAGCAGCTTAGCAGGGGGCGGCCTTTTGGGCTACACCTTC
TRBJ2-1 | TRBD2 | 15 | few | TRBV6-2/TRBV6-3 | CASSNLAGGQGEQFF | TGTGCCAGCAGTAACCTAGCGGGGGGGCAGGGTGAGCAGTTCTTC
TRBJ1-1 | NA | 12 | NA | TRBV11-2 | CASSPGGTEAFF | TGTGCCAGCAGCCCCGGAGGCACTGAAGCTTTCTTT
TRBJ1-2 | NA | 10 | NA | TRBV28 | CASRDYGYTF | TGTGCCAGCAGGGACTATGGCTACACCTTC
TRBJ1-4 | NA | 15 | NA | TRBV7-9 | CASSKQGSSNEKLFF | TGTGCCAGCAGCAAACAGGGTTCGTCTAATGAAAAACTGTTTTTT
TRBJ1-4 | NA | 16 | NA | TRBV7-9 | CASSPGSVATNEKLFF | TGTGCCAGCAGCCCGGGATCTGTTGCAACTAATGAAAAACTGTTTTTT
TRBJ1-3 | NA | 16 | NA | TRBV4-3 | CASSQNPKSSGNTIYF | TGCGCCAGCAGCCAAAATCCGAAAAGCTCTGGAAACACCATATATTTT
TRBJ1-1 | NA | 16 | once | TRBV27 | CASKFLSGRMNTEAFF | TGTGCCAGCAAGTTTTTATCGGGACGGATGAACACTGAAGCTTTCTTT
TRBJ2-3 | TRBD2 | 16 | NA | TRBV10-1 | CASSTLAGGCTDTQYF | TGCGCCAGCAGTACACTAGCGGGGGGATGCACAGATACGCAGTATTTT
TRBJ2-7 | NA | 12 | once | TRBV11-1 | CASSHNSYEQYF | TGTGCCAGCAGCCACAACTCCTACGAGCAGTACTTC
TRBJ2-3 | TRBD2 | 15 | NA | TRBV5-1 | CASSLAGGVTDTQYF | TGCGCCAGCAGCTTGGCGGGGGGAGTAACAGATACGCAGTATTTT
TRBJ2-5 | TRBD1 | 13 | NA | TRBV29-1 | CSGETGGAETQYF | TGCAGCGGTGAAACAGGGGGCGCAGAGACCCAGTACTTC
TRBJ1-4 | TRBD1 | 16 | NA | TRBV28 | CASSFFQGATNEKLFF | TGTGCCAGCAGTTTTTTTCAGGGGGCAACTAATGAAAAACTGTTTTTT
TRBJ2-3 | TRBD1 | 15 | NA | TRBV7-3 | CASSLVGTGGDTQYF | TGTGCCAGCAGCTTAGTGGGGACAGGGGGCGATACGCAGTATTTT
TRBJ2-7 | TRBD1 | 16 | once | TRBV2 | CASRDFRTGAGYEQYF | TGTGCCAGCAGAGACTTTCGGACAGGGGCGGGCTACGAGCAGTACTTC
TRBJ2-3 | NA | 18 | NA | TRBV3-1/TRBV3-2 | CASSQAPSRGGGTDTQYF | TGTGCCAGCAGCCAAGCTCCATCGAGAGGGGGGGGCACAGATACGCAGTATTTT
TRBJ2-1 | TRBD2 | 16 | once | TRBV14 | CASSPLAGGVVNEQFF | TGTGCCAGCAGCCCCCTGGCGGGGGGGGTTGTGAATGAGCAGTTCTTC
TRBJ1-2 | NA | 13 | NA | TRBV29-1 | CSVEDLQGGGYTF | TGCAGCGTTGAAGACCTACAGGGCGGAGGCTACACCTTC
TRBJ2-1 | TRBD1 | 15 | NA | TRBV5-1 | CASSSSRDRYNEQFF | TGCGCCAGCAGCTCGTCCCGGGACAGGTACAATGAGCAGTTCTTC
TRBJ1-1 | NA | 13 | NA | TRBV7-2 | CASSLVQGRGAFF | TGTGCCAGCAGCTTAGTTCAGGGACGGGGAGCTTTCTTT
TRBJ1-4 | NA | 13 | NA | TRBV5-5 | CASSLAVREKLFF | TGTGCCAGCAGCTTGGCCGTTCGGGAAAAACTGTTTTTT
TRBJ1-2 | TRBD1 | 14 | NA | TRBV24-1 | CATSERDRDYGYTF | TGTGCCACCAGTGAACGGGACAGGGACTATGGCTACACCTTC
TRBJ1-5 | NA | 15 | once | TRBV19 | CASSIVGGTNQPQHF | TGTGCCAGTAGTATAGTAGGGGGAACTAATCAGCCCCAGCATTTT
TRBJ2-7 | NA | 12 | NA | TRBV6-2/TRBV6-3 | CASSRSSYEQYF | TGTGCCAGCAGTAGGAGCTCCTACGAGCAGTACTTC
TRBJ1-1 | NA | 15 | NA | TRBV19 | CASSIIWSGSTEAFF | TGTGCCAGTAGTATAATTTGGTCGGGGAGCACTGAAGCTTTCTTT
TRBJ1-6 | TRBD1 | 16 | once | TRBV5-1 | CASSLGQGQTNSPLHF | TGCGCCAGCAGCTTGGGACAGGGCCAGACAAATTCACCCCTCCACTTT
TRBJ1-1 | NA | 14 | NA | TRBV7-2 | CASSSTGRGSGSFF | TGTGCCAGCAGCTCCACCGGGAGGGGGTCAGGGAGTTTCTTT
TRBJ2-7 | NA | 13 | NA | TRBV6-2/TRBV6-3 | CASSYSGNYEQYF | TGTGCCAGCAGTTACTCGGGGAACTACGAGCAGTACTTC
TRBJ1-6 | NA | 15 | NA | TRBV6-5 | CASRLRESYNSPLHF | TGTGCCAGCAGGCTCAGGGAATCCTATAATTCACCCCTCCACTTT
TRBJ2-7 | NA | 13 | few | TRBV6-5 | CAVRRTEYGEQYF | TGTGCCGTCCGAAGGACAGAATATGGCGAGCAGTACTTC
TRBJ1-1 | TRBD1 | 14 | NA | TRBV3-1/TRBV3-2 | CASSPTGGPTEAFF | TGTGCCAGCAGCCCAACAGGGGGCCCCACTGAAGCTTTCTTT
TRBJ2-5 | NA | 13 | NA | TRBV6-4 | CASSDGVEETQYF | TGTGCCAGCAGTGACGGGGTAGAAGAGACCCAGTACTTC
TRBJ1-5 | NA | 13 | few | TRBV7-2 | CASSLSSGQPQHF | TGTGCCAGCAGCTTATCTTCAGGGCAGCCCCAGCATTTT
TRBJ2-7 | TRBD2 | 14 | NA | TRBV10-3 | CAISGLAGSDEQYF | TGTGCCATCAGTGGTCTAGCGGGGTCCGACGAGCAGTACTTC
TRBJ2-7 | NA | 13 | NA | TRBV6-2/TRBV6-3 | CASSRDISYEQYF | TGTGCCAGCAGCCGGGACATCTCCTACGAGCAGTACTTC
TRBJ2-1 | TRBD1 | 15 | once | TRBV28 | CASSPPRQGANEQFF | TGTGCCAGCAGTCCACCCCGACAGGGAGCCAATGAGCAGTTCTTC
TRBJ2-5 | NA | 18 | NA | TRBV3-1/TRBV3-2 | CASSRYPNLGGSGETQYF | TGTGCCAGCAGCCGTTATCCCAACCTAGGGGGTTCAGGGGAGACCCAGTACTTC
TRBJ2-5 | NA | 11 | NA | TRBV5-1 | CASSLLETQYF | TGCGCCAGCAGCTTGTTAGAGACCCAGTACTTC
TRBJ1-2 | NA | 12 | NA | TRBV2 | CASESGTPVSTF | TGTGCCTCCGAATCTGGGACACCAGTAAGCACCTTC
TRBJ2-5 | NA | 16 | few | TRBV11-2 | CASSLGQDPYAETQYF | TGTGCCAGCAGCTTAGGCCAGGACCCGTACGCAGAGACCCAGTACTTC
TRBJ2-2 | TRBD1 | 14 | NA | TRBV18 | CASAVTGGTGELFF | TGTGCCAGCGCGGTTACAGGGGGCACCGGGGAGCTGTTTTTT
TRBJ2-2 | NA | 13 | NA | TRBV6-2/TRBV6-3 | CASSYLDPGELFF | TGTGCCAGCAGTTACTTGGACCCCGGGGAGCTGTTTTTT
TRBJ1-1 | TRBD1 | 15 | NA | TRBV18 | CASSPTTGRSTEAFF | TGTGCCAGCTCACCGACGACAGGGAGGAGCACTGAAGCTTTCTTT
TRBJ2-1 | TRBD2 | 15 | NA | TRBV7-8 | CASSLVSSGGLEQFF | TGTGCCAGCAGCTTAGTGTCTAGCGGGGGCCTAGAGCAGTTCTTC
TRBJ1-1 | TRBD1 | 13 | NA | TRBV29-1 | CSVDDRGRTEAFF | TGCAGCGTTGACGACAGGGGGCGAACTGAAGCTTTCTTT
TRBJ2-1 | TRBD2 | 16 | NA | TRBV4-2 | CASSQETAGARNEQFF | TGTGCCAGCAGCCAAGAGACAGCGGGGGCAAGAAATGAGCAGTTCTTC
TRBJ2-7 | NA | 14 | NA | TRBV13 | CASSGRRGGFEQYF | TGTGCCAGCAGCGGCCGCCGAGGGGGTTTCGAGCAGTACTTC
TRBJ2-3 | NA | 13 | NA | TRBV3-1/TRBV3-2 | CASSQVYKDTQYF | TGTGCCAGCAGCCAAGTTTATAAAGATACGCAGTATTTT
TRBJ1-2 | NA | 14 | NA | TRBV19 | CASSASVANYGYTF | TGTGCCAGTAGTGCGTCAGTTGCTAACTATGGCTACACCTTC